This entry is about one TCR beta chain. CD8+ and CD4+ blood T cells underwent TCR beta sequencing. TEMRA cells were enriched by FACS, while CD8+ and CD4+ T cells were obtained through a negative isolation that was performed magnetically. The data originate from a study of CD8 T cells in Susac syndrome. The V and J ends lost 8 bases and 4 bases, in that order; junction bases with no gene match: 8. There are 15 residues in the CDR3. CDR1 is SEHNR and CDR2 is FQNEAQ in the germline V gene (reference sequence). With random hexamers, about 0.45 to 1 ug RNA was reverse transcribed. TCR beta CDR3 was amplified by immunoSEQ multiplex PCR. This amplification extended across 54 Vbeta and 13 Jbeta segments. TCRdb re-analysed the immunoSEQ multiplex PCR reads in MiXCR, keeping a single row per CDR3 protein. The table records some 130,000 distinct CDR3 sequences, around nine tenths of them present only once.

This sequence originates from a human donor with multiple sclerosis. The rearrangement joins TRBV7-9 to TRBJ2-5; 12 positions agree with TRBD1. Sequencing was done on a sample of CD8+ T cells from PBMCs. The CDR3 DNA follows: TGTGCCAGCGGGCCGGGACAGGGGGCCCGAGAGACCCAGTACTTC. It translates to CASGPGQGARETQYF.